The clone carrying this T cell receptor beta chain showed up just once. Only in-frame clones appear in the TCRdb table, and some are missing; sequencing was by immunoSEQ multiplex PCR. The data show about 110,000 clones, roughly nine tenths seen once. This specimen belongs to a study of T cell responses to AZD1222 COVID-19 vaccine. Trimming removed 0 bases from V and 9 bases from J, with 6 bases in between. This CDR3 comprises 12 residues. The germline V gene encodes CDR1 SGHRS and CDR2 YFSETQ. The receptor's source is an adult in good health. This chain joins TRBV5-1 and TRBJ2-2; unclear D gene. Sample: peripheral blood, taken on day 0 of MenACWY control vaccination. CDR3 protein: CASSLAGWELFF. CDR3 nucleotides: TGCGCCAGCAGCTTGGCTGGATGGGAGCTGTTTTTT.